The subject of this entry is one TCR beta chain. This table comes from immunoSEQ multiplex PCR, and its TCRdb copy is limited to in-frame clones, with some not included. This repertoire shows more than 100,000 clones, roughly 78% found once; its top ten account for roughly 17%. The sample originates from a study of blood T cell repertoires in COVID-19. As for the study in general: Specimens from acute and convalescent COVID-19 originated in the United States, Italy and Spain. Sample material is recorded as cDNA or gDNA derived from T cells, B-cell-depleted T cells, or PBMCs.

Germline V gene data show CDR1 as SGHTA and CDR2 as FQGTGA. With 5 bases clipped from V and 5 bases from J, the junction kept 5 bases outside the gene matches. This CDR3 spans 13 amino acids. This clonotype originated in a man aged 60-69 years with active or convalescent COVID-19. This chain joins TRBV7-3 and TRBJ2-7; TRBD1 matches 8 bases. Sequencing was performed on peripheral blood. The CDR3 DNA follows: TGTGCCAGCAGCCGGACAGGGAAGCACGAGCAGTACTTC. It is translated as CASSRTGKHEQYF.